These T cell receptor beta chains were read from a single sample in a study of cytomegalovirus exposure and HLA in healthy donors. Some clones are missing from TCRdb's copy, which holds only in-frame ones; the method was immunoSEQ multiplex PCR. The table records 140,000 to 150,000 clones, roughly 80% of them present only once. What was sequenced was PBMCs. These receptor sequences come from a woman in her forties in good health and CMV-seronegative. Both conserved end residues are part of each CDR3. The D gene is left open where the match is weak. Only part of the rows carry a size: once, few, many, or a class if the clone is expanded.

-,TRBJ1-2,TRBV6-1,-,CASRVSELGYGYTF,TGTGCCAGCAGAGTCTCGGAGCTTGGCTATGGCTACACCTTC
-,TRBJ2-1,TRBV5-6,-,CASSLASSYNEQFF,TGTGCCAGCAGCTTGGCGAGCTCCTACAATGAGCAGTTCTTC
-,TRBJ2-7,TRBV12-5,-,CASVPDISYEQYF,TGTGCTAGTGTGCCAGACATCTCCTACGAGCAGTACTTC
-,TRBJ2-1,TRBV5-4,-,CASSSQDNEQFF,TGTGCCAGCAGCTCACAGGACAATGAGCAGTTCTTC
once,TRBJ1-6,TRBV6-5,-,CASSYRRLNNSPLHF,TGTGCCAGCAGTTACCGCAGACTCAATAATTCACCCCTCCACTTT
-,TRBJ1-1,TRBV27,-,CASSDRSGTEAFF,TGTGCCAGCAGTGACCGGAGCGGCACTGAAGCTTTCTTT
-,TRBJ1-6,TRBV4-1,TRBD1,CASSQTSSGQGGTSPLHF,TGCGCCAGCAGCCAAACCTCCTCCGGACAGGGTGGTACTTCACCCCTCCACTTT
-,TRBJ1-1,TRBV13,-,CASSLGGVFGTEAFF,TGTGCCAGCAGCTTAGGCGGAGTTTTCGGCACTGAAGCTTTCTTT
-,TRBJ2-7,TRBV20-1,-,CSASRSYEQYF,TGCAGTGCTAGTCGTAGCTACGAGCAGTACTTC
few,TRBJ1-1,TRBV6-6,-,CASSFTDTEAFF,TGTGCCAGCAGTTTTACAGACACTGAAGCTTTCTTT
-,TRBJ1-6,TRBV19,TRBD1,CATQMTGGDNSPLHF,TGTGCCACCCAAATGACAGGGGGGGATAATTCACCCCTCCACTTT
-,TRBJ2-7,TRBV7-9,-,CAGHAKEQYF,TGTGCCGGCCATGCAAAGGAGCAGTACTTC
-,TRBJ1-5,TRBV7-2,-,CASTGWGQGDQPQHF,TGTGCCTCCACAGGATGGGGGCAGGGTGATCAGCCCCAGCATTTT
-,TRBJ2-2,TRBV7-9,TRBD2,CASSPRTSGRTDGELFF,TGTGCCAGCAGCCCCCGGACTAGCGGGAGAACTGACGGGGAGCTGTTTTTT
-,TRBJ2-7,TRBV18,TRBD2,CASSPGLAGVNEQYF,TGTGCCAGCTCACCGGGACTAGCGGGAGTGAACGAGCAGTACTTC
once,TRBJ1-6,TRBV28,-,CASSPPWDFSQQDSPLHF,TGTGCCAGCAGCCCCCCTTGGGACTTTTCTCAACAGGATTCACCCCTCCACTTT
-,TRBJ1-2,TRBV5-1,-,CASSWTANYGYTF,TGCGCCAGCAGCTGGACAGCAAACTATGGCTACACCTTC
-,TRBJ2-7,TRBV27,TRBD1,CASSLIGTGRSYEQYF,TGTGCCAGCAGTTTAATCGGGACAGGGAGGTCCTACGAGCAGTACTTC
-,TRBJ2-1,TRBV6-1,TRBD2,CASSELSGVGELADYNEQFF,TGTGCCAGCAGTGAACTAAGCGGCGTTGGGGAACTAGCGGACTACAATGAGCAGTTCTTC
once,TRBJ2-1,TRBV5-1,TRBD2,CASRPGLGSYNEQFF,TGCGCCAGCAGGCCGGGACTAGGCTCCTACAATGAGCAGTTCTTC
-,TRBJ1-6,TRBV19,-,CASSPQNSPLHF,TGTGCCAGTAGTCCTCAGAATTCACCCCTCCACTTT
-,TRBJ2-2,TRBV27,-,CASSPITNRGGTGELFF,TGTGCCAGCAGTCCGATAACGAACAGGGGAGGCACCGGGGAGCTGTTTTTT
few,TRBJ2-7,TRBV15,-,CATSMGLYEQYF,TGTGCCACCAGCATGGGGCTCTACGAGCAGTACTTC
-,TRBJ1-1,TRBV9,-,CASSVVQGGTEAFF,TGTGCCAGCAGCGTAGTTCAGGGAGGAACTGAAGCTTTCTTT
few,TRBJ1-1,TRBV10-1,-,CASSAGGQGFIAEAFF,TGCGCCAGCAGTGCCGGTGGGCAGGGGTTTATTGCTGAAGCTTTCTTT
-,TRBJ1-5,TRBV19,-,CASSLLPNAPQHF,TGTGCCAGTAGCCTACTTCCAAATGCGCCCCAGCATTTT
-,TRBJ1-4,TRBV5-1,TRBD1,CASSLAGTGEEKLFF,TGCGCCAGCAGCTTGGCCGGGACAGGGGAGGAAAAACTGTTTTTT
-,TRBJ2-1,TRBV19,-,CASKVGGSYNEQFF,TGTGCCAGTAAGGTCGGGGGCTCCTACAATGAGCAGTTCTTC
-,TRBJ1-5,TRBV6-1,TRBD1,CASDLQGALDQPQHF,TGTGCCAGCGACCTACAGGGGGCTCTGGATCAGCCCCAGCATTTT
few,TRBJ1-2,TRBV19,TRBD1,CASSTPGQGTGYTF,TGTGCCAGTAGTACCCCGGGACAGGGTACCGGCTACACCTTC
once,TRBJ1-1,TRBV27,-,CASSPLVRGMNTEAFF,TGTGCCAGCAGTCCACTAGTGAGGGGGATGAACACTGAAGCTTTCTTT
-,TRBJ1-2,TRBV25-1,-,CASSGRTNATF,TGTGCCAGCAGTGGCAGGACTAACGCCACCTTC
-,TRBJ2-3,TRBV7-9,-,CSSSLGERTADTQYF,TGTTCCAGCAGCTTAGGGGAACGGACAGCAGATACGCAGTATTTT
few,TRBJ2-7,TRBV5-1,-,CASSLGSGHVREQYF,TGCGCCAGCAGCTTGGGTTCGGGACATGTACGCGAGCAGTACTTC
-,TRBJ2-5,TRBV18,-,CASSPPGARETQYF,TGTGCCAGCTCCCCACCGGGGGCCCGAGAGACCCAGTACTTC
-,TRBJ2-1,TRBV5-1,TRBD1,CASSLDPTGAKVNEQFF,TGCGCCAGCAGCTTGGACCCGACAGGGGCAAAAGTGAATGAGCAGTTCTTC
-,TRBJ2-1,TRBV2,TRBD2,CASFSSGGAQEFF,TGTGCCAGCTTTTCTAGCGGGGGGGCCCAAGAGTTCTTC
-,TRBJ1-6,TRBV5-6,-,CASTSGGSSYNSPLHF,TGTGCCAGCACCAGCGGCGGAAGCTCCTATAATTCACCCCTCCACTTT
-,TRBJ2-1,TRBV11-2,TRBD2,CASRAWGRAHNEQFF,TGTGCCAGCAGGGCATGGGGGAGGGCCCACAATGAGCAGTTCTTC
-,TRBJ1-5,TRBV7-2,TRBD1,CASSSDRGQPQHF,TGTGCCAGCAGCTCGGACAGGGGTCAGCCCCAGCATTTT
once,TRBJ1-2,TRBV2,TRBD1,CASRGQGEDGYPF,TGTGCCAGCAGGGGACAGGGGGAGGATGGCTACCCCTTC
-,TRBJ2-1,TRBV19,TRBD2,CASSGLAGVQGEQFF,TGTGCCAGTAGTGGGCTAGCGGGAGTGCAGGGTGAGCAGTTCTTC
-,TRBJ2-7,TRBV6-1,-,CASSQGRGEQYF,TGTGCCAGCAGTCAGGGCAGGGGCGAGCAGTACTTC
-,TRBJ1-1,TRBV19,TRBD1,CASTFGTGATEAFF,TGTGCCAGTACCTTCGGGACAGGAGCGACTGAAGCTTTCTTT
-,TRBJ2-7,TRBV6-1,-,CASSARGWGEQYF,TGTGCCAGCAGTGCAAGGGGTTGGGGCGAGCAGTACTTC
-,TRBJ1-2,TRBV5-4,-,CASTVMGFRRGKVYGYTF,TGTGCCAGCACCGTGATGGGCTTTAGACGGGGGAAGGTCTATGGCTACACCTTC
-,TRBJ2-1,TRBV19,-,CASSIGLNNEQFF,TGTGCCAGTAGTATTGGACTCAACAATGAGCAGTTCTTC
-,TRBJ2-3,TRBV6-6,-,CASSYWGPDGADTQYF,TGTGCCAGCAGTTACTGGGGCCCCGACGGTGCAGATACGCAGTATTTT
-,TRBJ2-5,TRBV19,TRBD1,CASRQQGGQETQYF,TGTGCCAGCAGGCAACAGGGGGGTCAAGAGACCCAGTACTTC
-,TRBJ2-5,TRBV2,-,CASRTGGLSQETQYF,TGTGCCAGCAGAACCGGGGGACTTTCCCAAGAGACCCAGTACTTC
few,TRBJ1-1,TRBV29-1,-,CSVEPTRRGGAFF,TGCAGCGTTGAACCGACGAGGAGGGGAGGAGCTTTCTTT
once,TRBJ2-7,TRBV13,TRBD1,CASRGQGRSYEQYF,TGTGCCAGCAGAGGACAGGGACGCTCCTACGAGCAGTACTTC
-,TRBJ1-6,TRBV2,-,CASRGGKSSYNSPLHF,TGTGCCAGCAGGGGAGGGAAGAGCTCCTATAATTCACCCCTCCACTTT
-,TRBJ1-4,TRBV30,-,CAWSPGATNEKLFF,TGTGCCTGGAGTCCAGGGGCAACTAATGAAAAACTGTTTTTT
-,TRBJ2-5,TRBV28,-,CASSFSLKETQYF,TGTGCCAGCAGTTTCTCACTAAAAGAGACCCAGTACTTC
few,TRBJ1-2,TRBV10-3,TRBD1,CASRQGKHGYTF,TGTGCCAGCCGACAGGGGAAACATGGCTACACCTTC
-,TRBJ2-3,TRBV6-5,-,CASRSEVVVTQYF,TGTGCCAGCCGGTCCGAGGTGGTTGTTACGCAGTATTTT
-,TRBJ2-7,TRBV28,TRBD1,CASRQTGGAYEQYF,TGTGCCAGCAGGCAAACAGGGGGCGCCTACGAGCAGTACTTC
once,TRBJ1-2,TRBV14,-,CASRPGGNYGYTF,TGTGCCAGCCGGCCGGGGGGCAACTATGGCTACACCTTC